The sequence of this T cell receptor beta chain was determined in a study of blood T cell repertoires in COVID-19. As for the study in general: COVID-19 samples, acute and convalescent, were from the United States, Italy and Spain.

V was pared by 3 bases and J by 9 bases, with 9 bases between. CDR1 and CDR2 (germline): GTSNPN, SVGIG (reference sequence). The CDR3 sequence is 11 residues long. Sequenced by immunoSEQ multiplex PCR; TCRdb stores in-frame clones only, minus some. The sample has about 180,000 clones, nearly 90% seen once. Enrollees, about 18 to 100 years old, lived in 24 US areas. Allocation to cohorts depended on clinical history reported by the participants. The rearrangement uses TRBV30 and TRBJ2-4, with no clear D. The specimen was PBMCs or T cells enriched from blood (not recorded which). This TCR came from a woman in her thirties or forties with acute COVID-19. The CDR3 DNA sequence: TGTGCCTGGAGCGATTACAGCATTCAGTACTTC. Amino acids: CAWSDYSIQYF.